This T cell receptor (beta chain) was sequenced in a study of PD-1 blockade in classical Hodgkin lymphoma. Study-wide results and limits: The CD4+ diversity rise by C4D1 was clearest in complete responders.

The time point was: cycle 4 day 1 (C4D1), after six to seven weeks of nivolumab. Every single patient, without exception, relapsed after autologous stem cell transplantation, and brentuximab vedotin exposure varied. Only in-frame clones appear in the TCRdb table, and some are missing; sequencing was by immunoSEQ multiplex PCR. This sample carries fewer than 95,000 clones, 83% of them seen once, and the ten largest clones take 17%. Turning to this clone: Its antigen is unknown.

The TCR was taken from a human donor with classical Hodgkin lymphoma. The specimen was peripheral blood mononuclear cells (PBMCs), collected before the fourth cycle of nivolumab.

CDR3 region: CASSQDRVTSYEQYF. The CDR3 DNA reads as TGCGCCAGCAGCCAAGATAGGGTAACCTCCTACGAGCAGTACTTC. The rearrangement joins TRBV4-1 to TRBJ2-7; D unresolved. Germline V lookup: CDR1 MGHRA, CDR2 YSYEKL. CDR3 length: 15 residues. The V end was cut by 0 bases, the J end by 0 bases, with 9 bases between.